These T cell receptor beta chains were read from a single sample in a study of blood T cell repertoires in COVID-19. The table came from immunoSEQ multiplex PCR; TCRdb's copy has only in-frame clones and leaves some out. The sample records some 42,000 clones, around four fifths being singletons. Sequencing was performed on peripheral blood. Receptors were obtained from a man aged 50-59 years with active COVID-19. The CDR3 runs from the conserved cysteine through the conserved F or W. A D gene is named only where the DNA matches it firmly. Expanded clones get a size class; other rows say once, few or many, or leave the size out.

>-|TRBJ2-2|TRBD2|TRBV3-1/TRBV3-2
TGTGCCAGCAGCCAAACCGCTAGCGGGGGGTGGAACACCGGGGAGCTGTTTTTT
CASSQTASGGWNTGELFF
>-|TRBJ1-6|-|TRBV12-3/TRBV12-4
TGTGCCAGCAGTCTTTATTCACCCCTCCACTTT
CASSLYSPLHF
>-|TRBJ1-6|-|TRBV7-8
TGTGCCAGCAGCTTCCCCGGGGGGAATTCACCCCTCCACTTT
CASSFPGGNSPLHF
>-|TRBJ1-2|-|TRBV6-4
TGTGCCAGCAGTGCCCGTGGTGTCAATCCCGAGGGCTACACCTTC
CASSARGVNPEGYTF
>-|TRBJ2-5|TRBD1|TRBV28
TGTGCCAGCATCAGGGGGGACAGGACGCAAGAGACCCAGTACTTC
CASIRGDRTQETQYF
>-|TRBJ2-7|-|TRBV6-5
TGTGCCAGCAGGGCCCTGGGCGGGGTATCCTACGAGCAGTACTTC
CASRALGGVSYEQYF
>-|TRBJ2-3|TRBD2|TRBV19
TGTGCCACCTCTAGCGGGAGTTTGGGGGATACGCAGTATTTT
CATSSGSLGDTQYF
>once|TRBJ1-5|-|TRBV6-5
TGTGCCAGCGGGCCCGGCGGGATATTTCAGCCCCAGCATTTT
CASGPGGIFQPQHF
>once|TRBJ2-6|TRBD1|TRBV28
TGTGCCAGCAGTTCGGGGACAGACTTCTCTGGGGCCAACGTCCTGACTTTC
CASSSGTDFSGANVLTF
>-|TRBJ1-2|-|TRBV7-2
TGTGCCAGCAGCTTAGGGGGCACAAATTACTATGGCTACACCTTC
CASSLGGTNYYGYTF
>-|TRBJ2-1|TRBD2|TRBV19
TGTGCCAGTAGTGCTACTAGCGGGAGGCGGTACAATGAGCAGTTCTTC
CASSATSGRRYNEQFF
>-|TRBJ1-5|-|TRBV6-4
TGTGCCAGCAGCAGGGGTATAGGCCAGCCCCAGCATTTT
CASSRGIGQPQHF
>-|TRBJ2-7|TRBD2|TRBV5-1
TGCGCCAGCAGATTTAGCGGGCCAATGGGGGAGCAGTACTTC
CASRFSGPMGEQYF
>-|TRBJ2-5|TRBD2|TRBV4-3
TGCGCCAGCAGCCAAGAACCCTATAGCGGGAGTGGGGTGACCCAGTACTTC
CASSQEPYSGSGVTQYF
>-|TRBJ2-7|-|TRBV4-2
TGTGCCAGCAGCCAGGCCAACGAGCAGTACTTC
CASSQANEQYF
>-|TRBJ1-3|-|TRBV7-9
TGTGCCAGCACCCAGTGGGGGGCTGGAAACACCATATATTTT
CASTQWGAGNTIYF
>-|TRBJ2-2|-|TRBV7-3
TGTGCCAGCAGCTTAAACGTCTACGGGGAGCTGTTTTTT
CASSLNVYGELFF
>-|TRBJ2-5|-|TRBV3-1/TRBV3-2
TGTGCCAGCAGCCACCAGGGAGGCGAGACCCAGTACTTC
CASSHQGGETQYF
>-|TRBJ1-5|-|TRBV2
TGTGCCAGCAGTGGGCAGGGGAATCAGCCCCAGCATTTT
CASSGQGNQPQHF
>-|TRBJ2-5|TRBD2|TRBV7-2
TGTGCCAGCAGCTCACAAGCGGGGGTAGGAGAGACCCAGTACTTC
CASSSQAGVGETQYF
>-|TRBJ2-3|TRBD2|TRBV24-1
TGTGCCACCAGTGTCGCCTCGGGGGGGACAGATACGCAGTATTTT
CATSVASGGTDTQYF
>-|TRBJ2-3|TRBD2|TRBV6-5
TGTGCCATCTTAGCGGGAAGGGATACGCAGTATTTT
CAILAGRDTQYF
>once|TRBJ2-1|TRBD2|TRBV5-1
TGCGCCAGCAGCCCCCAAGTGCGGGAGGGCAATGAGCAGTTCTTC
CASSPQVREGNEQFF
>once|TRBJ2-5|TRBD2|TRBV30
TGTGCCTGGAGTGTACTGGCGGGAGGGCCAAAGACCCAGTACTTC
CAWSVLAGGPKTQYF
>once|TRBJ2-4|TRBD2|TRBV5-6
TGTGCCAGCAGCCCGGGACTAGCGGGGGAGATAGCCAAAAACATTCAGTACTTC
CASSPGLAGEIAKNIQYF
>-|TRBJ1-1|-|TRBV7-2
TGTGCCAGCAGCGTGGGCCGGGCGGGGATGAACACTGAAGCTTTCTTT
CASSVGRAGMNTEAFF
>-|TRBJ1-6|TRBD1|TRBV13
TGTGCCAGCAGCTTAGGGACAGGGAGTACACCCCTCCACTTT
CASSLGTGSTPLHF
>-|TRBJ1-4|-|TRBV30
TGTGCCGCCGGACGGGAGGGGCATGAAAAACTGTTTTTT
CAAGREGHEKLFF
>-|TRBJ2-5|TRBD2|TRBV3-1/TRBV3-2
TGTGCCAGCAGCCTAACTAGCGGGAGGTGGTATGAGACCCAGTACTTC
CASSLTSGRWYETQYF
>-|TRBJ1-3|-|TRBV12-3/TRBV12-4
TGTGCCAGCAGCTCTATTGGAAACACCATATATTTT
CASSSIGNTIYF
>-|TRBJ1-2|-|TRBV29-1
TGCAGCGTGCGCGTCGGGTTCTATGGCTACACCTTC
CSVRVGFYGYTF
>-|TRBJ2-7|TRBD1|TRBV7-2
TGTGCCAGCAGCATCTTTTACGGGACAGGGAACTACGAGCAGTACTTC
CASSIFYGTGNYEQYF
>-|TRBJ1-5|-|TRBV2
TGTGCCAGCAGGGCCGCGGAGGGGTATAGCAATCAGCCCCAGCATTTT
CASRAAEGYSNQPQHF
>-|TRBJ1-2|TRBD1|TRBV28
TGTGCCAGCAGTTACACCGGGACAGGGCGCTATGGCTACACCTTC
CASSYTGTGRYGYTF
>once|TRBJ2-1|-|TRBV7-9
TGTGCCTACACCAGGGCTAGCGGAGGGGGAAGCAATGAGCAGTTCTTC
CAYTRASGGGSNEQFF
>-|TRBJ2-7|-|TRBV27
TGTGCCAGCAGTTTTCAGGGCAGGATCTACGAGCAGTACTTC
CASSFQGRIYEQYF
>-|TRBJ2-5|-|TRBV24-1
TGTGCCACCAGTGACTACAGGGTGACGGAGACCCAGTACTTC
CATSDYRVTETQYF
>-|TRBJ2-7|TRBD2|TRBV9
TGTGCCAGCAGCGCCGGGACTAGCGGATACTACGAGCAGTACTTC
CASSAGTSGYYEQYF
>few|TRBJ1-3|TRBD1|TRBV4-1
TGCGCCAGCAGCCATATCGTCCCCAAGGGACAGTTTTCTGGAAACACCATATATTTT
CASSHIVPKGQFSGNTIYF
>few|TRBJ2-5|TRBD2|TRBV7-8
TGTGCCAGCAGCTCCTTTAGCGGGGGAGCAAAACTCCAAGAGACCCAGTACTTC
CASSSFSGGAKLQETQYF
>-|TRBJ1-1|TRBD1|TRBV4-3
TGCGCCAGCAGCCAAGCCCTACGACAGGGAGGTACTGAAGCTTTCTTT
CASSQALRQGGTEAFF
>-|TRBJ2-3|-|TRBV7-8
TGTGCCAGCAGCGCGACTAGTCCCCCAGATACGCAGTATTTT
CASSATSPPDTQYF